This T cell receptor (beta chain) was identified during a study of T cells in Graves' hyperthyroidism and ophthalmopathy. It was RNA transcripts that yielded the amplified TCR beta CDR3 regions. The TCR CDR3 first-round RT-PCR relied on the HTBI primer set. TCRdb reanalysed the multiplex PCR reads using MiXCR and keeps one entry per CDR3 protein. This sample has under 400,000 distinct CDR3 sequences; roughly 18% occur once, and the top ten carry about 16%. The germline V gene has CDR1 SGHAT and CDR2 FQNNGV. This CDR3 is built from 15 residues. The ends were cut back, 1 base at V and 8 bases at J, with 14 bases in the middle. In its sample, this clonotype was seen many times.

The chain is built from TRBV11-2 and TRBJ2-2; D remains ambiguous. Sequencing was performed on blood. The receptor comes from a woman in her thirties or forties with Graves' ophthalmopathy. The CDR3 bases are TGTGCCAGCAGCTTAGTCAGTCCTAGGATGGGGGAGCTGTTTTTT. Translation gives CASSLVSPRMGELFF.